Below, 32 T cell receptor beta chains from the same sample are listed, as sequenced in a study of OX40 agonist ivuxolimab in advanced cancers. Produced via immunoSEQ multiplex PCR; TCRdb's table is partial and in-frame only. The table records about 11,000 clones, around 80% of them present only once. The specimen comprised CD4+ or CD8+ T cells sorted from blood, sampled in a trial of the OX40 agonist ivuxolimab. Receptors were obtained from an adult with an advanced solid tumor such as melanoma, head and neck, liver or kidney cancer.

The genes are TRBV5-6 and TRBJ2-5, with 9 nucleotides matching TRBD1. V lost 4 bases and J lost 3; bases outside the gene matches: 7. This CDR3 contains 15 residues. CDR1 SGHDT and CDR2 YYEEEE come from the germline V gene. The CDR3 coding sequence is TGTGCCAGCAGCGCCGCGGGACAGGGTAAAGAGACCCAGTACTTC. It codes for CASSAAGQGKETQYF.

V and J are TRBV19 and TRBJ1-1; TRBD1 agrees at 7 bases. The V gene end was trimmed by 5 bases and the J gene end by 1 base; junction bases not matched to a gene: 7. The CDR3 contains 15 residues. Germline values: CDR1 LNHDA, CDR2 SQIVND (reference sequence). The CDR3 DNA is TGTGCCAGTAGTTTCTCATCAGGGGGGAACACTGAAGCTTTCTTT. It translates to CASSFSSGGNTEAFF.

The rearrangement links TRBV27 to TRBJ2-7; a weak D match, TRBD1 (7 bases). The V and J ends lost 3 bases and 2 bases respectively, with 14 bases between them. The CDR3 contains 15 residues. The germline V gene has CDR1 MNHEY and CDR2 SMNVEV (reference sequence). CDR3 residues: CASSFQGGVAYEQYF. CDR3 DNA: TGTGCCAGCAGTTTTCAGGGGGGCGTCGCCTACGAGCAGTACTTC.

CDR3 sequence: CASRENVELFRPQHF. The CDR3 DNA reads TGTGCCAGCAGGGAAAATGTGGAGCTTTTTCGGCCCCAGCATTTT. The rearrangement joins TRBV6-1 to TRBJ1-5; D unresolved. The CDR3 consists of 15 residues. The V and J ends lost 6 bases and 9 bases respectively, with 21 bases between them. The germline CDR1 and CDR2 sequences are MNHNS and SASEGT.

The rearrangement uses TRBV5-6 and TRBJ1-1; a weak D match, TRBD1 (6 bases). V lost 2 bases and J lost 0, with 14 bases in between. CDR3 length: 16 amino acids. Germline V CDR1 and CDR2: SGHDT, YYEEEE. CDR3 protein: CASSLRQVGLNTEAFF. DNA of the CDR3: TGTGCCAGCAGCTTACGACAGGTTGGTCTGAACACTGAAGCTTTCTTT.

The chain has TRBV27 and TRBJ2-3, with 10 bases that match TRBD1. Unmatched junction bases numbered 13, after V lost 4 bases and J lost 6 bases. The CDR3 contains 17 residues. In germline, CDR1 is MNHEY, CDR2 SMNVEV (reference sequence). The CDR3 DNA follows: TGTGCCAGCAGTTCAAAGTGGACAGGGGGAGAGCGCGATACGCAGTATTTT. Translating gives CASSSKWTGGERDTQYF.

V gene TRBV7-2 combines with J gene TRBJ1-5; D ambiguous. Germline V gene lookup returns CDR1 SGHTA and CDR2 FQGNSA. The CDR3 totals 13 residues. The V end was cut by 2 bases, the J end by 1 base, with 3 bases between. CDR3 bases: TGTGCCAGCAGCTTATCGAGCAATCAGCCCCAGCATTTT. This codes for CASSLSSNQPQHF. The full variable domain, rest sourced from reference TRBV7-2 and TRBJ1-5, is GAGVSQSPSNKVTEKGKDVELRCDPISGHTALYWYRQSLGQGLEFLIYFQGNSAPDKSGLPSDRFSAERTGGSVSTLTIQRTQQEDSAVYLCASSLSSNQPQHFGDGTRLSIL.

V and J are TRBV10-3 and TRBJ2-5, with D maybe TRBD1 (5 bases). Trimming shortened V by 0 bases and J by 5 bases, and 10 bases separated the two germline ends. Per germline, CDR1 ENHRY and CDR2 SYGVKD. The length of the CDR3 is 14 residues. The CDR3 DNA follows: TGTGCCATCAGTGAGTCAGCAGGGTTTGAGACCCAGTACTTC. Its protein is CAISESAGFETQYF.

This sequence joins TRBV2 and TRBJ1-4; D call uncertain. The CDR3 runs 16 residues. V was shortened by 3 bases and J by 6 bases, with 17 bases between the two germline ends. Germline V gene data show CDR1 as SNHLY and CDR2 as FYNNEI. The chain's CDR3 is CASSDIMTDKDEKLFF. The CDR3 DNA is TGTGCCAGCAGTGATATAATGACTGACAAGGATGAAAAACTGTTTTTT.

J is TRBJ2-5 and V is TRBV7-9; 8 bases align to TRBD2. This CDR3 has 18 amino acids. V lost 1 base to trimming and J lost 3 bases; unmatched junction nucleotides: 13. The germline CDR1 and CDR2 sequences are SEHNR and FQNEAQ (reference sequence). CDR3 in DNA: TGTGCCAGCAGCTTAGAGACCGGGACTAGAAAATTCAAAGAGACCCAGTACTTC. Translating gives CASSLETGTRKFKETQYF. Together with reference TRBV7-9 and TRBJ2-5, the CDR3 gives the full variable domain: DTGVSQNPRHKITKRGQNVTFRCDPISEHNRLYWYRQTLGQGPEFLTYFQNEAQLEKSRLLSDRFSAERPKGSFSTLEIQRTEQGDSAMYLCASSLETGTRKFKETQYFGPGTRLLVL.

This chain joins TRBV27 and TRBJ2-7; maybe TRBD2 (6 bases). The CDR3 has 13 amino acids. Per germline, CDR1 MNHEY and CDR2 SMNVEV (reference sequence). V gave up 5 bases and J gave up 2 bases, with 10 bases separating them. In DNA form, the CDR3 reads TGTGCCAGCAGTGATAGCGGAACCTACGAGCAGTACTTC. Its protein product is CASSDSGTYEQYF.

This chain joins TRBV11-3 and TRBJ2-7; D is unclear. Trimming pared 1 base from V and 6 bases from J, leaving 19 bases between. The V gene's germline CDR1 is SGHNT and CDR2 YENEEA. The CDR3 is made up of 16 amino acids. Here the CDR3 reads CASSLALKGNLGEQYF. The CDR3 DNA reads TGTGCCAGCAGCTTAGCGCTCAAGGGCAACCTAGGCGAGCAGTACTTC.

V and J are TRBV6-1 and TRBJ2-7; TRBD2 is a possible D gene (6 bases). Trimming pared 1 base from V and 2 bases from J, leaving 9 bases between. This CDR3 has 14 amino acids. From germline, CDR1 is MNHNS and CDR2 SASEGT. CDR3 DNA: TGTGCCAGCAGTGAAGGGGACTGGCCCTACGAGCAGTACTTC. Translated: CASSEGDWPYEQYF.

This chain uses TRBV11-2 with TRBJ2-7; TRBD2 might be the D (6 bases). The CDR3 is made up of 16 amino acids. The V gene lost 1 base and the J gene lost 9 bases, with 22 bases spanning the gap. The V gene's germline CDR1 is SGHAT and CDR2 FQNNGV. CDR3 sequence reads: CASSLVGGTPHGAQYF. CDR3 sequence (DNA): TGTGCCAGCAGCTTAGTCGGGGGAACCCCCCATGGCGCGCAGTACTTC.

For the CDR3, the DNA is TGTGCCTGGAGTTTTAGCACTGAAGCTTTCTTT. It specifies CAWSFSTEAFF. The gene calls are TRBV30 and TRBJ1-1; D is unresolved. The CDR3 has 11 residues. Trimming stripped 2 bases from V and 4 bases from J, with 5 bases between. Germline-derived CDR1 and CDR2 are GTSNPN and SVGIG (reference sequence).

CDR3 coding DNA: TGTGCCAGCAGCTCTACAGGTACCCAGGGAGAGACCCAGTACTTC. Its protein product is CASSSTGTQGETQYF. The rearrangement uses TRBV7-3 and TRBJ2-5; D perhaps matches TRBD1 (5 bases). This CDR3 has 15 residues. Trimming left V 4 bases short and J 4 bases short, with 16 bases between. CDR1 and CDR2 (germline): SGHTA, FQGTGA. The whole variable domain, filled in from reference TRBV7-3 and TRBJ2-5, reads GAGVSQTPSNKVTEKGKYVELRCDPISGHTALYWYRQSLGQGPEFLIYFQGTGAADDSGLPNDRFFAVRPEGSVSTLKIQRTERGDSAVYLCASSSTGTQGETQYFGPGTRLLVL.

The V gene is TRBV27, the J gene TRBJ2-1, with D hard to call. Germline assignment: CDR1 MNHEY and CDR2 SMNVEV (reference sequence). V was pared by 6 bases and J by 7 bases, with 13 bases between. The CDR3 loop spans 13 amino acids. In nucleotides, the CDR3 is TGTGCCAGCAGATGGACCTTGGGGAATGAGCAGTTCTTC. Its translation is CASRWTLGNEQFF.

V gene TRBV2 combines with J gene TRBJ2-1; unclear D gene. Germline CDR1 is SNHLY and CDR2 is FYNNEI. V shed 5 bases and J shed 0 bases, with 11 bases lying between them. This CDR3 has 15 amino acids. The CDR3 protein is CASSTPQSSYNEQFF. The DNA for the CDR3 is TGTGCCAGCAGTACGCCCCAGAGCTCCTACAATGAGCAGTTCTTC.

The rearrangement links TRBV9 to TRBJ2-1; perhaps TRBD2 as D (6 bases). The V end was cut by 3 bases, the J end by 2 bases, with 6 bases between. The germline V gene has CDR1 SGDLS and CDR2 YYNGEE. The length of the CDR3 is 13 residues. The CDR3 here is CASSGGAYNEQFF. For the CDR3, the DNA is TGTGCCAGCAGCGGGGGGGCCTACAATGAGCAGTTCTTC.

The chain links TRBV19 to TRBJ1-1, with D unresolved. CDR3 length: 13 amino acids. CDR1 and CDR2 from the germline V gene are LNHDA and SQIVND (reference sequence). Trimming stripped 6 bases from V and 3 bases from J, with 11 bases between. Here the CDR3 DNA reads TGTGCCAGTAGGTCGGGCTGGGACACTGAAGCTTTCTTT. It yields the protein CASRSGWDTEAFF.

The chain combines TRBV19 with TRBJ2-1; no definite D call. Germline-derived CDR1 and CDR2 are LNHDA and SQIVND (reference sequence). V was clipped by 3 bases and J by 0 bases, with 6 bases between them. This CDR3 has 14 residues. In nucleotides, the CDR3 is TGTGCCAGTAGTATCGGTAGCTCCTACAATGAGCAGTTCTTC. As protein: CASSIGSSYNEQFF.

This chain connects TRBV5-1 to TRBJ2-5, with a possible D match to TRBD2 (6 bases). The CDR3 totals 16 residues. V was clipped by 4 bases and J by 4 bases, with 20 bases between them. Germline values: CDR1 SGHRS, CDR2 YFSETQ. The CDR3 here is CASSPLGGSEGETQYF. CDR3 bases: TGCGCCAGCAGCCCACTCGGGGGTTCAGAGGGAGAGACCCAGTACTTC.

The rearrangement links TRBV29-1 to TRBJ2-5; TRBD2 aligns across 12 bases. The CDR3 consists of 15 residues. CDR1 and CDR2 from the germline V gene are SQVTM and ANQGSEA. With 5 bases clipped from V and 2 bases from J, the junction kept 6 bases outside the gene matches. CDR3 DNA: TGCAGCGTTCCCGGACTAGCGGGGCGACAAGAGACCCAGTACTTC. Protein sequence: CSVPGLAGRQETQYF.

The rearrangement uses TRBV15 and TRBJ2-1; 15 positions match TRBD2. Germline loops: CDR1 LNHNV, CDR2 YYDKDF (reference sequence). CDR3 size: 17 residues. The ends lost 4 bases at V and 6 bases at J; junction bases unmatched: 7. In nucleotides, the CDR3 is TGTGCCACCAGCAAAGGACTAGCGGGAGGGCCTGGCAATGAGCAGTTCTTC. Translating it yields CATSKGLAGGPGNEQFF.

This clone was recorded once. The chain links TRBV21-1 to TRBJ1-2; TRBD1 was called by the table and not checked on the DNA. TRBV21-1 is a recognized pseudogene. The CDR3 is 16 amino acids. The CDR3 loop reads CASSKPGQGPHPGYTF. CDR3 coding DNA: TGTGCCAGCAGCAAACCGGGACAGGGGCCGCATCCAGGCTACACCTTC.

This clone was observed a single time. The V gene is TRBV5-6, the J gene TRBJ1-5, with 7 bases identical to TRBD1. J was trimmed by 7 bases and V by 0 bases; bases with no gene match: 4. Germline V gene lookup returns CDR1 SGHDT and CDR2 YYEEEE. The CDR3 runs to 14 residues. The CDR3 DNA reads TGTGCCAGCAGCTTGGGACAGGGCAGCCAGCCCCAGCATTTT. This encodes CASSLGQGSQPQHF. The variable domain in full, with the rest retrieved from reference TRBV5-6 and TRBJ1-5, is DAGVTQSPTHLIKTRGQQVTLRCSPKSGHDTVSWYQQALGQGPQFIFQYYEEEERQRGNFPDRFSGHQFPNYSSELNVNALLLGDSALYLCASSLGQGSQPQHFGDGTRLSIL.

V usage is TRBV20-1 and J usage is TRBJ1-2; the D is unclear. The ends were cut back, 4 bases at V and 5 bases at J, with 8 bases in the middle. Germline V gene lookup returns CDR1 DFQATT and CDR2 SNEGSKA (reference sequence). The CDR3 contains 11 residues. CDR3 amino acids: CSAIDPYGYTF. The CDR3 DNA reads TGCAGTGCTATTGACCCTTATGGCTACACCTTC.

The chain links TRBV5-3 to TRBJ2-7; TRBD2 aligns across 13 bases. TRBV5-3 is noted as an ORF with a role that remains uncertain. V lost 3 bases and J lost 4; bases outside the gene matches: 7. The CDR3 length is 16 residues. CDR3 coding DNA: TGTGCCAGAAGCTCGACCGGGACTAGCGGGGAATACGAGCAGTACTTC. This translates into CARSSTGTSGEYEQYF.

CDR3: CASSSTDGGASYGYTF. CDR3 nucleotide sequence: TGCGCCAGCAGCTCTACTGACGGGGGCGCGAGCTATGGCTACACCTTC. The chain joins TRBV4-1 to TRBJ1-2, with D perhaps matching TRBD1 (6 bases). CDR1 is MGHRA and CDR2 is YSYEKL in the germline V gene. The CDR3 has 16 amino acids. V lost 5 bases to trimming and J lost 4 bases, with 20 bases between them.

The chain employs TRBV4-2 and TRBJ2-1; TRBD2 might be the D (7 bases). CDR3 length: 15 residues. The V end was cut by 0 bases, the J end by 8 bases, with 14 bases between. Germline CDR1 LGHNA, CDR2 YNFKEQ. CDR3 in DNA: TGTGCCAGCAGCCAAGAGGGCGGCGGGGGCTATGAGCAGTTCTTC. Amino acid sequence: CASSQEGGGGYEQFF.

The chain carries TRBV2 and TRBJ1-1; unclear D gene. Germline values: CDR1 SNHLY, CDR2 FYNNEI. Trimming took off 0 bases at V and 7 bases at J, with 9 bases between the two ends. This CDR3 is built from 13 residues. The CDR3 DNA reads TGTGCCAGCAGTGAAGCGTGGACGAGTGAAGCTTTCTTT. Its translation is CASSEAWTSEAFF.

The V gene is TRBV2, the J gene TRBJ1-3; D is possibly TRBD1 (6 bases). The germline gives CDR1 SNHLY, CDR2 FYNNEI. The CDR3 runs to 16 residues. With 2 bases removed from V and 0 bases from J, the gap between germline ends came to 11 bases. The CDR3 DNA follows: TGTGCCAGCAGTGAATATCCGGGGGCCTCTGGAAACACCATATATTTT. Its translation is CASSEYPGASGNTIYF.